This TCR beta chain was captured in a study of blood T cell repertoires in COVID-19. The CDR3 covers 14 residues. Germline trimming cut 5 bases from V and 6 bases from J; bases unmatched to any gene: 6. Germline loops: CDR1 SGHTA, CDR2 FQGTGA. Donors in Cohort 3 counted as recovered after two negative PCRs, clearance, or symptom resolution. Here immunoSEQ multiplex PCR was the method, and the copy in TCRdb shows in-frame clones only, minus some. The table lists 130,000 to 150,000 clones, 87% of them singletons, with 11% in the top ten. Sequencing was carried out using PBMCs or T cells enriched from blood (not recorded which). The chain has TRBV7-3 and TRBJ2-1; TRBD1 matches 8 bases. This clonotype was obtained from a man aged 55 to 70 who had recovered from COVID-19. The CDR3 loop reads CASSLNTGGNEQFF. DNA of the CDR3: TGTGCCAGCAGCCTAAACACAGGGGGCAATGAGCAGTTCTTC.